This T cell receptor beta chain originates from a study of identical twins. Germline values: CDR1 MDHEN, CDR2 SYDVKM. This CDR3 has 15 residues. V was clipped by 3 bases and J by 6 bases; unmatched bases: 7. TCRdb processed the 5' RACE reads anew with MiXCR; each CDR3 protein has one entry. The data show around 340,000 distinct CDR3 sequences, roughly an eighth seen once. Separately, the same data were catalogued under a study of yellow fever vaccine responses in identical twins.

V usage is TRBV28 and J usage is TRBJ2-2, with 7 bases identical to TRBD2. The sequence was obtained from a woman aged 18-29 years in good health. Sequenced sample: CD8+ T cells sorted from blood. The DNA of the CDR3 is TGTGCCAGCAGTTTCTGGGGGAGGGCTCCCGGGGAGCTGTTTTTT. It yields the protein CASSFWGRAPGELFF.